This T cell receptor (beta chain) stems from a study of identical twins. General study findings and limits: In drawing conclusions, the study used cross-sectional statistical analysis and did not follow the same donors. Clonotypes of the beta chain that were abundant in cord blood carried fewer insertions (memory repertoires showed none).

Note on this clonotype: What it binds is unknown.

Using its own MiXCR run on the 5' RACE reads, TCRdb lists one record per CDR3 protein. The sample consists of roughly 690,000 distinct CDR3 sequences, around 6% of them appearing once. The source material was naive T cells sorted from blood. The receptor was derived from a man in his late teens or twenties in good health.

The CDR3 bases are TGTGCCAGCAGCATTCCGGGACTAGCGGGACCCCGCACAGATACGCAGTATTTT. It encodes CASSIPGLAGPRTDTQYF. This chain connects TRBV11-1 to TRBJ2-3; 13 bases match TRBD2. The CDR3 consists of 18 residues. Germline values: CDR1 SGHAT, CDR2 FQDESV (reference sequence). The V gene end was trimmed by 5 bases and the J gene end by 1 base; junction bases not matched to a gene: 9.